The clone carrying this T cell receptor (beta chain) was seen once. This sample was taken from a study of blood T cell repertoires in COVID-19. Study at large: Sites in the United States, Italy and Spain provided acute and convalescent COVID-19 samples. The analysed material was cDNA or gDNA that came from T cells, B-cell-depleted T cells, or PBMCs.

The germline V gene has CDR1 MGHRA and CDR2 YSYEKL. The CDR3 runs to 14 residues. The V and J ends lost 3 bases and 6 bases respectively, with 13 bases between them. Assay: immunoSEQ multiplex PCR; the TCRdb copy retains only in-frame clones and omits some. The profile shows some 120,000 clones, 75% to 90% of them singletons. This receptor was identified in a man aged 65-85 years with active or convalescent COVID-19. Sample: peripheral blood. This chain uses TRBV4-1 with TRBJ2-3; D uncertain. DNA for the CDR3: TGCGCCAGCAGCCAGCTGCCCCTAGTGGATACGCAGTATTTT. Amino acids: CASSQLPLVDTQYF.